The sequence of this TCR beta chain was determined in a study of CD4 T cells in relation to SARS-CoV-2 and coronaviruses. Regarding the study as a whole: In roughly 65% of donors, memory CD4+ clonotypes crossrecognized SARS-CoV-2 and at least one common cold coronavirus spike.

Turning to this clone: Its matching antigen is unknown.

Data came from immunoSEQ multiplex PCR; TCRdb stores just in-frame clones and leaves some out. This table holds 20,000 to 25,000 clones, around 78% found once. Before the COVID-19 pandemic, during about 2010-2018, CD4+ T cells were taken from unexposed donors. The cells were cultured for approximately 10 days before CD4+ T cells were isolated. Cultures received half-medium IL-2 refreshes on days 3 and 7. The sequenced sample was CD4+ T cells from PBMCs, cultured in vitro. The receptor comes from a human donor in good health.

CDR3 sequence (DNA): TGTGCCAGCAGCCAAGACGCGGCAGGGGGGAAGACCCAGTACTTC. It yields the protein CASSQDAAGGKTQYF. The chain recombines TRBV3-1 (or the pseudogene TRBV3-2) with TRBJ2-5; maybe TRBD1 (7 bases). The CDR3 sequence is 15 residues long. V shed 0 bases and J shed 6 bases, with 14 bases lying between them. Per the germline V gene, CDR1 is LGHDT and CDR2 is YNNKEL (reference sequence).